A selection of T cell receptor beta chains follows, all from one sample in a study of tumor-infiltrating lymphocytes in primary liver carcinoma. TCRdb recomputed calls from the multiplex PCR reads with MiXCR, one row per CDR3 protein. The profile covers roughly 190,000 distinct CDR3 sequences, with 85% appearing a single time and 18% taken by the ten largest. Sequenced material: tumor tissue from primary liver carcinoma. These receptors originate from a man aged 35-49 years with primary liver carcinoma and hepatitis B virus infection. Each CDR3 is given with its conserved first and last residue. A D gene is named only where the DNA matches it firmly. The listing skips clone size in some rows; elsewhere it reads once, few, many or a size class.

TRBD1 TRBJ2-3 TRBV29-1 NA CSVNDATGQGKSLFTDTQYF TGCAGTGTTAATGATGCCACTGGACAGGGCAAATCCCTTTTCACAGATACGCAGTATTTT
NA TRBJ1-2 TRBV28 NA CPSGGTTREPDYGYTF TGTCCCAGCGGGGGGACAACCAGAGAACCAGACTATGGCTACACTTTC
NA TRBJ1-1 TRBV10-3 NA CAIMGQVISTEAFF TGTGCCATCATGGGGCAGGTGATTAGCACTGAAGCTTTCTTT
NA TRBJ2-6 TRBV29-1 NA CGVDSGVNVLTF TGCGGCGTTGACTCGGGGGTCAACGTCCTGACTTTC
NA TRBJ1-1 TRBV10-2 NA CANRLTEYTEAFF TGCGCCAACAGATTGACAGAGTACACTGAAGCTTTTTTT
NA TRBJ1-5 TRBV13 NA CTSSLGGSNQLQHF TGTACCAGCAGCTTAGGCGGTAGCAATCAGCTCCAGCATTTT
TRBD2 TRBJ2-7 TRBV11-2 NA CVSSLAPSGGGYKQYF TGTGTCAGCAGCTTAGCCCCTAGCGGGGGGGGCTACAAGCAGTACTTC
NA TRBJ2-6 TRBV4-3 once CASSQGTRGTNVLTF TGCGCCAGCAGCCAGGGGACACGTGGGACCAACGTCCTGACTTTC
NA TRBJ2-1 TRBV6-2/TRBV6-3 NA CASSSDPASNEQFF TGCGCCAGCAGCTCCGACCCGGCTAGCAATGAACAGTTCTTC
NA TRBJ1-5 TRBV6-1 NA CASSVSKGQPQHF TGTGCCAGCAGTGTATCGAAGGGCCAGCCCCAGCATTTT
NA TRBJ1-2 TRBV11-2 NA CVSIFGRGGGYTF TGTGTCAGCATCTTCGGGAGGGGTGGAGGCTACACCTTC
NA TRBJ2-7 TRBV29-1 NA CRVVDAPDEQYF TGCAGAGTTGTGGACGCACCCGACGAGCAGTACTTC
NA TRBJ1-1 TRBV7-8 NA CSSSLSEGDTEAFF TGTTCCAGCAGCCTTTCGGAGGGGGACACTGAAGCTTTCTTT
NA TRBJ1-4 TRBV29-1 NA CNGDGGMAEKLFF TGCAACGGTGACGGAGGGATGGCTGAAAAACTGTTTTTT
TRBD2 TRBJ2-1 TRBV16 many CASSPNGLAGNEQFF TGTGCCAGCAGCCCAAATGGGCTAGCGGGTAATGAGCAGTTCTTC
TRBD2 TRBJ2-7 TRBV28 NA CTSSPRTSGLSYEQYF TGTACCAGCAGCCCAAGGACTAGCGGGCTTTCCTACGAGCAGTATTTC
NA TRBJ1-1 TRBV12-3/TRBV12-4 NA CPSRYVTAEAIF TGTCCCAGCAGGTATGTGACGGCTGAAGCTATCTTT
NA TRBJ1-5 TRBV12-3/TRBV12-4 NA CVSSFSLKQPQHF TGTGTCAGCAGTTTTTCCCTCAAACAGCCCCAGCATTTT
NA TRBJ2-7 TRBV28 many CASSPAPGRDEQYF TGTGCCAGCAGCCCCGCTCCGGGTAGGGACGAGCAGTACTTC
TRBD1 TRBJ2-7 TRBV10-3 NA CTIRGQGGHEHYF TGTACCATCAGGGGACAGGGGGGCCACGAGCACTACTTC
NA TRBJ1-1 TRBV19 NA CASSIMAMNTEAFF TGTGCTAGTAGTATAATGGCTATGAACACTGAAGCTTTCTTT
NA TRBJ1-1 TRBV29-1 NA CSVRCGATKASF TGCAGTGTTCGATGTGGCGCGACTAAAGCTTCCTTT
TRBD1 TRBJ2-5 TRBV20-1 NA CSARDNRGKETQYF TGCAGTGCTAGAGATAACAGGGGGAAAGAGACCCAGTACTTC
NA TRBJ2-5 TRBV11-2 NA CASSLEKGPMETHYF TGTGCCAGCAGCTTAGAAAAGGGGCCGATGGAGACCCACTACTTC
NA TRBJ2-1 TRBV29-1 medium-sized CSVLVSSGHEQFF TGCAGCGTTCTGGTATCGTCCGGGCATGAGCAGTTCTTC
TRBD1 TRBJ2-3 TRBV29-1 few CSVGPKGATQYF TGCAGCGTTGGTCCCAAGGGGGCCACGCAGTATTTT
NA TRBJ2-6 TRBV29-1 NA CSVEFVNSGANVLTF TGCAGCGTTGAATTTGTAAACTCTGGGGCCAATGTCCTGACTTTC
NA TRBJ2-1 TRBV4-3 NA CASTQDASYNEHFF TGCGCCAGCACCCAAGATGCGTCCTACAATGAGCACTTCTTC
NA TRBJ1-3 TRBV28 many CASRFGGGNTIYF TGTGCCAGCAGATTTGGGGGCGGAAACACCATATATTTT
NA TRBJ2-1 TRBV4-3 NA CASNQDPYSEYNDQFF TGCGCGAGCAACCAAGATCCCTACTCAGAATACAATGACCAGTTCTTC
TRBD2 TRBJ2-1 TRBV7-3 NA CASSSGTSGSNAQFF TGTGCCAGCAGCTCCGGGACTAGCGGGAGCAATGCGCAGTTCTTC
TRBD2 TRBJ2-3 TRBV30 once CAWSPAGEQYF TGTGCCTGGAGTCCAGCGGGAGAGCAGTATTTT
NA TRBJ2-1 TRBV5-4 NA CASSPGGGGYVNKQFF TGTGCCAGCAGTCCCGGTGGAGGGGGCTATGTGAATAAGCAGTTCTTC
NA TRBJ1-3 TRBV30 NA CAWSVNGRNSIYF TGTGCCTGGAGTGTAAATGGCAGAAACAGCATATATTTT
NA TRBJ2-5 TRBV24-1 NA CVSSGLKVRVQETQYF TGTGTCAGCAGTGGATTAAAGGTGCGGGTACAAGAGACCCAGTACTTC
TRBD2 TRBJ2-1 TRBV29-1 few CSISHPSGTILF TGCAGCATTTCTCACCCGTCTGGGACTATTCTCTTC
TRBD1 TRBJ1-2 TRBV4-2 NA CAISQVGTGGAAKGYTF TGTGCCATCAGCCAAGTAGGGACAGGGGGCGCAGCGAAGGGCTACACATTC
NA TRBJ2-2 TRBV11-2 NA CASSLDHRGRDNGELVF TGTGCCAGCAGTTTAGATCATCGGGGTAGGGACAACGGGGAGCTGGTTTTT
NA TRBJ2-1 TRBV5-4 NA CASSQERSNGIMYEQFF TGCGCCAGCAGCCAAGAAAGGTCTAACGGGATCATGTATGAGCAGTTCTTC
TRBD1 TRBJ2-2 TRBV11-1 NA CASSTGQTKTVELFF TGCGCCAGCAGCACGGGACAGACTAAGACCGTGGAGCTGTTTTTT
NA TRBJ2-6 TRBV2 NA CARLFRQAGANVLTF TGTGCCAGATTGTTTCGACAGGCTGGGGCCAACGTCCTGACATTC